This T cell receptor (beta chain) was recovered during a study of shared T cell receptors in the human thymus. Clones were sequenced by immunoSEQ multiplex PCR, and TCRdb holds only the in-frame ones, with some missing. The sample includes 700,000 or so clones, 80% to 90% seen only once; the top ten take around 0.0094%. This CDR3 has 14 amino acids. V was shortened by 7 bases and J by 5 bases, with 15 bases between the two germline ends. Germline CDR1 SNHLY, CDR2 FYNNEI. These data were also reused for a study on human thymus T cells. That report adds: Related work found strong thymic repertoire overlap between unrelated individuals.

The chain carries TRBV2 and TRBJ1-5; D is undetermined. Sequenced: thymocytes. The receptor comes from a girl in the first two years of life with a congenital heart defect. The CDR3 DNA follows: TGTGCCAGCAAAGGAGGAGTTACCGATCAGCCCCAGCATTTT. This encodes CASKGGVTDQPQHF. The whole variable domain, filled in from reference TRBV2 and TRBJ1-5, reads EPEVTQTPSHQVTQMGQEVILRCVPISNHLYFYWYRQILGQKVEFLVSFYNNEISEKSEIFDDQFSVERPDGSNFTLKIRSTKLEDSAMYFCASKGGVTDQPQHFGDGTRLSIL.